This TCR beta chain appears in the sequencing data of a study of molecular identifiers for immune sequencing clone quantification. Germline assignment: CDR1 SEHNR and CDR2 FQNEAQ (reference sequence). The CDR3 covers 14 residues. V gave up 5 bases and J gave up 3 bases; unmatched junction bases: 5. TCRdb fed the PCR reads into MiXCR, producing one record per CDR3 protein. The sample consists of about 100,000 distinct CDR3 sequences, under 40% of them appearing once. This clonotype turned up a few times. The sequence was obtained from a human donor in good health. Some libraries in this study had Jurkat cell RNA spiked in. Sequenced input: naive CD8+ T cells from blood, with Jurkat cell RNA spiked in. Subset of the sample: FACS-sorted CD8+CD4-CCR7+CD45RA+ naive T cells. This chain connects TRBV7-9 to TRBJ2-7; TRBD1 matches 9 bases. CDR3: CASSHRDRDYEQYF. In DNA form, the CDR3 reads TGTGCCAGCAGCCACCGGGACAGGGACTACGAGCAGTACTTC.